The rows below give T cell receptor beta chains drawn from one sample of a study of T cell repertoires in cytomegalovirus infection. TCRdb used MiXCR to reprocess the reads, holding one entry per CDR3 protein. The sample holds 100,000 or so distinct CDR3 sequences, more than 20% seen once. The sample consisted of CD8+ T cells from PBMCs. Receptors were obtained from a human donor in good health (CMV status not recorded). Some clones in this sample may be carry-over from other donors' samples. Each CDR3 is given with its conserved first and last residue. The D gene is left open where the match is weak. The listing skips clone size in some rows; elsewhere it reads once, few, many or a size class.

>TRBJ1-5|NA|NA|TRBV19
TGTGCCAGTAGTATAGACCCACAGGGCTACAATCAGCCCCAGCATTTT
CASSIDPQGYNQPQHF
>TRBJ1-5|NA|NA|TRBV12-3/TRBV12-4
TGTGCCAGCAGTTCAACCGGGACACTTAATCAGCCCCAGCATTTT
CASSSTGTLNQPQHF
>TRBJ1-1|many|TRBD1|TRBV7-3
TGTGCCAGCAGCCCAACCGGGACAGGCACTGAAGCTTTCTTT
CASSPTGTGTEAFF
>TRBJ2-1|NA|TRBD1|TRBV7-2
TGTGCCAGCAGCTGGACCGAGACAGGGGTAGTAGGAGTGAACGACAATGAGCAGTTCTTC
CASSWTETGVVGVNDNEQFF
>TRBJ2-7|many|TRBD2|TRBV20-1
TGCAGTGTTCCCCTAGCGGGCGAGCAGTACTTC
CSVPLAGEQYF
>TRBJ1-2|few|TRBD1|TRBV6-6
TGTGCCAGCAGTTACGGGGGACAGGGGGACACCTTC
CASSYGGQGDTF
>TRBJ1-4|once|NA|TRBV28
TGTGCCAGCAGTTTATTGAGACAGCGTGCAACTAATGAAAAACTGTTTTTT
CASSLLRQRATNEKLFF
>TRBJ1-6|NA|TRBD1|TRBV28
TGTGCCAGCAGTTTCAGGGGGGTCGGTTCACCCCTCCACTTT
CASSFRGVGSPLHF
>TRBJ2-1|NA|NA|TRBV7-8
TGTGCCAGCAGTCGCCTTGGGGGGAAGAGCTCCTACAATGAGCAGTTCTTC
CASSRLGGKSSYNEQFF
>TRBJ2-1|few|TRBD1|TRBV6-1
TGTGCCACCACCGGACAGGCGCACAATGAGCAGTTCTTC
CATTGQAHNEQFF
>TRBJ2-7|many|NA|TRBV11-2
TGTGCCAGCAGCTTGCAAACAGGGAGTCCCACCTACGAGCAGTACTTC
CASSLQTGSPTYEQYF
>TRBJ1-2|few|NA|TRBV30
TGTGCCTGGAGTGTACAGTTAGGGGGAATGTCGGCTAACTATGGCTACACCTTC
CAWSVQLGGMSANYGYTF
>TRBJ2-3|few|NA|TRBV5-1
TGCGCCAGCAGCTTGGAGAAATTCGGCCCAGATACGCAGTATTTT
CASSLEKFGPDTQYF
>TRBJ2-2|many|NA|TRBV7-9
TGTGCCAGCACCTTGCCCATGGGACTTCTGAACACCGGGGAGCTGTTTTTT
CASTLPMGLLNTGELFF
>TRBJ2-2|many|NA|TRBV7-8
TGTGCCAGCAGCCTCATAGCCCGACAGACCGGGGAGCTGTTTTTT
CASSLIARQTGELFF
>TRBJ2-7|few|TRBD2|TRBV7-9
TGTGCCAGCAGCTCGGGACTAGCGGTATGGGGAGACGAGCAGTACTTC
CASSSGLAVWGDEQYF
>TRBJ2-2|few|TRBD1|TRBV25-1
TGTGCCAGCAGTGTCGACAGGGGGCTTACCGGGGAGCTGTTTTTT
CASSVDRGLTGELFF
>TRBJ2-3|NA|TRBD2|TRBV5-4
TGTGCCAGCAGATATAGCGGGAGCGCTCTAGATACGCAGTATTTT
CASRYSGSALDTQYF
>TRBJ2-4|NA|TRBD1|TRBV7-2
TGTGCCAGCAGCCTTCGACAGGGGGACGACATTCAGTACTTC
CASSLRQGDDIQYF
>TRBJ1-6|NA|TRBD1|TRBV5-6
TGTGCCAGCAGCTCCGACCGGGACAGGCGGAGGTCACCCCTCCACTTT
CASSSDRDRRRSPLHF
>TRBJ2-1|many|TRBD1|TRBV7-3
TGTGCCAGCAGCTTAGGATGGACAGGGGGGATTGATGAGCAGTTCTTC
CASSLGWTGGIDEQFF
>TRBJ2-7|few|NA|TRBV6-2/TRBV6-3
TGTGCCAGCAGTTACTCGAGTAAAGAGGACGGCCGTTTGAGCGAGCAGTACTTC
CASSYSSKEDGRLSEQYF
>TRBJ2-7|NA|TRBD1|TRBV29-1
TGCAGCGTTGAACAGGGGGCACCCTACGAGCAGTACTTC
CSVEQGAPYEQYF
>TRBJ1-2|once|NA|TRBV12-3/TRBV12-4
TGTGCCAGCAGTTTTGCGCAACAGCGGGGCTACACCTTC
CASSFAQQRGYTF
>TRBJ2-7|NA|TRBD1|TRBV11-2
TGTGCCAGCAGCAGCGCCCCCGGGACAGGCATTGAGCAGTACTTC
CASSSAPGTGIEQYF